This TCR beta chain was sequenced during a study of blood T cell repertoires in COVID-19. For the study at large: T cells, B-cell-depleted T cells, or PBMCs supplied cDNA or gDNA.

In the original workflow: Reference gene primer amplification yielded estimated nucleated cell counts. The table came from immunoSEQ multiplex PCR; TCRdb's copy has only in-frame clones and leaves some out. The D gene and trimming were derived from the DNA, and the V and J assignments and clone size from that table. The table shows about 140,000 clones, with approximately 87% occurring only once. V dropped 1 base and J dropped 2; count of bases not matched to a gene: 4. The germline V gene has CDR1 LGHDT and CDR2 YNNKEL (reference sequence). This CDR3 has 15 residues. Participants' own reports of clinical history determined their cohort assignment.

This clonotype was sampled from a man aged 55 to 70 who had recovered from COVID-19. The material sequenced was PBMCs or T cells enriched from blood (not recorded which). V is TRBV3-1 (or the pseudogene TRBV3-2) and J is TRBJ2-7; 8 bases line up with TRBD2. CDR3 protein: CASSQGAAGAYEQYF. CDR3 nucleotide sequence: TGTGCCAGCAGCCAAGGCGCAGCGGGGGCCTACGAGCAGTACTTC.